The present TCR beta chain was sequenced within a study of CD8 T cells in Susac syndrome. Overall study results and limits: The study's TCR sequencing and HLA analysis covered a relatively small number of individuals, and the study acknowledged this.

Reverse transcription of 0.5 to 1 ug RNA was performed with random hexamers. Each CDR3 protein is one row after TCRdb ran MiXCR on the immunoSEQ multiplex PCR reads. Here the sample spans about 120,000 distinct CDR3 sequences, 94% being singletons. V was cut by 6 bases and J by 6 bases, with 16 bases left in between. CDR1 and CDR2 (germline): SNHLY, FYNNEI. This CDR3 region has 14 residues. Notes on this clonotype: Its antigen is currently unknown.

Sequencing input: CD4+ T cells from PBMCs. The clonotype was recovered from a human donor in good health. V usage is TRBV2 and J usage is TRBJ2-3; D is unresolved. In nucleotides, the CDR3 is TGTGCCAGCAGCGCCCGGGTTCTAACGGATACGCAGTATTTT. It is translated as CASSARVLTDTQYF.